The text below deals with one TCR beta chain. No antigen is known for it. TCRdb called the reads again in MiXCR, with one record for every CDR3 protein. This sample yields 490,000 or so distinct CDR3 sequences, of which about 11% are seen a single time; roughly 10% belongs to the top ten. The data originate from a study of T cell repertoires in cytomegalovirus infection. Study background: Public signatures in TCR beta pointed to CMV infection and matching HLA type.

Findings and caveats of the study: Summed public TCR beta family frequency identified CMV carriers bearing the relevant HLA. Dominating the ex vivo response were TCR beta clonotypes that were CMV-specific and HLA-C-restricted.

V lost 0 bases to trimming and J lost 0 bases; unmatched junction nucleotides: 4. Germline-derived CDR1 and CDR2 are DFQATT and SNEGSKA (reference sequence). There are 16 residues in the CDR3. Sequencing was done on a sample of PBMCs. The clonotype comes from a human donor in good health (CMV status not recorded). Some clones in this sample may be carry-over from other donors' samples. This sequence joins TRBV20-1 and TRBJ2-2; TRBD1 matches 7 bases. The CDR3 region is CSARDGTDSNTGELFF. The DNA of the CDR3 is TGCAGTGCTAGAGATGGGACAGATTCGAACACCGGGGAGCTGTTTTTT.